These T cell receptor beta chains were read from a single sample in a study of cytomegalovirus exposure and HLA in healthy donors. Sequencing was performed with immunoSEQ multiplex PCR; in TCRdb, only in-frame clones are kept and a portion is missing. The sample lists roughly 200,000 clones, about 86% occurring once. The sample taken for sequencing was PBMCs. These receptors originate from a woman in her twenties or thirties in good health and CMV-seronegative. Both conserved end residues are part of each CDR3. Each record gives: V gene, J gene, clone size, D gene, CDR3 protein, CDR3 DNA. D genes are given only for firm matches. The size field is filled for only some rows; it gives once, few, many or a size class.

V: TRBV19
J: TRBJ2-1
size: -
D: TRBD1
CDR3: CASGDRGVSYNEQFF
DNA: TGTGCCAGTGGGGACAGGGGCGTCTCCTACAATGAGCAGTTCTTC

V: TRBV10-3
J: TRBJ1-2
size: -
D: -
CDR3: CAISEAGLTYGYTF
DNA: TGTGCCATCAGTGAAGCAGGTCTAACCTATGGCTACACCTTC

V: TRBV15
J: TRBJ2-2
size: -
D: -
CDR3: CATSRANPGGELFF
DNA: TGTGCCACCAGCAGAGCTAACCCGGGCGGGGAGCTGTTTTTT

V: TRBV7-2
J: TRBJ2-7
size: -
D: TRBD1
CDR3: CASSRTGYEQYF
DNA: TGTGCCAGCAGCAGGACAGGGTACGAGCAGTACTTC

V: TRBV11-2
J: TRBJ2-7
size: -
D: TRBD1
CDR3: CASSLGTGTYEQYF
DNA: TGTGCCAGCAGCTTAGGGACAGGTACCTACGAGCAGTACTTC

V: TRBV5-1
J: TRBJ2-3
size: -
D: TRBD1
CDR3: CASSAGQGADTQYF
DNA: TGCGCCAGCAGCGCGGGACAGGGGGCAGATACGCAGTATTTT

V: TRBV7-9
J: TRBJ2-7
size: -
D: -
CDR3: CASSPPGHSYEQYF
DNA: TGTGCCAGCAGCCCCCCGGGACACTCCTACGAGCAGTACTTC

V: TRBV7-9
J: TRBJ1-2
size: -
D: TRBD1
CDR3: CASSWGDSSHGYTF
DNA: TGTGCCAGCAGCTGGGGGGACAGCTCCCATGGCTACACCTTC

V: TRBV10-3
J: TRBJ2-3
size: -
D: TRBD1
CDR3: CATRTDRGFVDTQYF
DNA: TGTGCCACAAGGACGGACAGGGGATTTGTTGATACACAGTATTTT

V: TRBV19
J: TRBJ2-3
size: -
D: -
CDR3: CASSIQGGGTDTQYF
DNA: TGTGCCAGTAGTATCCAGGGCGGGGGCACAGATACGCAGTATTTT

V: TRBV11-2
J: TRBJ2-1
size: -
D: TRBD1
CDR3: CASSPLRQGSYNEQFF
DNA: TGTGCCAGCAGCCCCCTGAGACAGGGATCCTACAATGAGCAGTTCTTC

V: TRBV2
J: TRBJ2-1
size: -
D: TRBD2
CDR3: CASKLAGEDNEQFF
DNA: TGTGCCAGCAAACTAGCGGGAGAGGACAATGAGCAGTTCTTC

V: TRBV7-2
J: TRBJ2-5
size: -
D: TRBD1
CDR3: CASSFRGFRGETQYF
DNA: TGTGCCAGCAGCTTCAGGGGGTTTAGAGGAGAGACCCAGTACTTC

V: TRBV6-6
J: TRBJ2-7
size: once
D: -
CDR3: CASSYSPSSYEQYF
DNA: TGTGCCAGCAGTTACTCGCCCAGCTCCTACGAGCAGTACTTC

V: TRBV19
J: TRBJ2-3
size: -
D: -
CDR3: CATRQFVWDTQYF
DNA: TGTGCCACCCGACAGTTTGTCTGGGATACGCAGTATTTT

V: TRBV2
J: TRBJ1-5
size: few
D: -
CDR3: CASKRDSNQPQHF
DNA: TGTGCCAGCAAGAGGGATAGCAATCAGCCCCAGCATTTT

V: TRBV5-1
J: TRBJ2-3
size: -
D: TRBD2
CDR3: CASSLVAGGSTDTQYF
DNA: TGCGCCAGCAGCTTAGTAGCGGGGGGTAGCACAGATACGCAGTATTTT

V: TRBV21-1
J: TRBJ1-5
size: -
D: -
CDR3: CASSKGRPGYYSNQPQHF
DNA: TGTGCCAGCAGCAAAGGTCGGCCAGGGTATTATAGCAATCAGCCCCAGCATTTT

V: TRBV9
J: TRBJ1-4
size: -
D: TRBD1
CDR3: CASSPDRGNEKLFF
DNA: TGTGCCAGCAGCCCCGACAGGGGCAATGAAAAACTGTTTTTT

V: TRBV4-2
J: TRBJ2-5
size: -
D: TRBD1
CDR3: CASSARGTEETQYF
DNA: TGTGCCAGCAGCGCACGAGGGACAGAAGAGACCCAGTACTTC

V: TRBV7-3
J: TRBJ2-7
size: few
D: -
CDR3: CASSLNPARVDEQYF
DNA: TGTGCCAGCAGCTTAAATCCGGCCAGGGTGGACGAGCAGTACTTC

V: TRBV6-1
J: TRBJ2-1
size: once
D: -
CDR3: CASSENYGGDEQFF
DNA: TGTGCCAGCAGTGAGAACTATGGGGGCGATGAGCAGTTCTTC

V: TRBV10-2
J: TRBJ2-1
size: -
D: TRBD2
CDR3: CASSGAGTSVSSYNEQFF
DNA: TGCGCCAGCAGTGGGGCCGGGACTAGCGTGAGCTCCTACAATGAGCAGTTCTTC

V: TRBV28
J: TRBJ2-2
size: -
D: TRBD2
CDR3: CASSLTSGGVAGELFF
DNA: TGTGCCAGCAGTTTAACTAGCGGGGGTGTGGCCGGGGAGCTGTTTTTT

V: TRBV5-4
J: TRBJ2-5
size: once
D: -
CDR3: CASSLAGRVGRRETQYF
DNA: TGTGCCAGCAGCTTGGCGGGAAGGGTGGGGAGGCGAGAGACCCAGTACTTC

V: TRBV28
J: TRBJ1-1
size: -
D: -
CDR3: CASSRDGVITEAFF
DNA: TGTGCCAGCAGCCGGGATGGTGTGATCACTGAAGCTTTCTTT

V: TRBV28
J: TRBJ2-3
size: -
D: TRBD2
CDR3: CASRDGTSGYTDTQYF
DNA: TGTGCCAGCAGGGACGGGACTAGCGGGTACACAGATACGCAGTATTTT